This passage covers 10 T cell receptor beta chains from one sample sequenced in a study of radiotherapy plus CTLA-4 blockade in lung cancer. The assay was immunoSEQ multiplex PCR, and TCRdb's table has in-frame clones only and misses some. The sample holds 70,000 to 90,000 clones, about 80% seen once. The sequencing here drew on peripheral blood, taken from a patient treated with radiotherapy plus ipilimumab. The origin of the receptors is a human donor with non-small cell lung cancer who had a complete response to radiotherapy plus ipilimumab.

J is TRBJ1-2 and V is TRBV7-2; unclear D gene. CDR3 size: 13 residues. The germline V gene has CDR1 SGHTA and CDR2 FQGNSA. Trimming removed 8 bases at V and 4 bases at J, with 14 bases between. Written as DNA, the CDR3 is TGTGCCAGCTTCTCCCGCGGGTCCTATGGCTACACCTTC. Its translation is CASFSRGSYGYTF. Filled out from reference TRBV7-2 and TRBJ1-2, the complete variable domain reads GAGVSQSPSNKVTEKGKDVELRCDPISGHTALYWYRQSLGQGLEFLIYFQGNSAPDKSGLPSDRFSAERTGGSVSTLTIQRTQQEDSAVYLCASFSRGSYGYTFGSGTRLTVV.

The chain recombines TRBV2 with TRBJ1-1, with 9 bases lining up with TRBD1. The CDR3 runs to 18 residues. Germline V gene sequence: CDR1 SNHLY, CDR2 FYNNEI. With V trimmed by 6 bases and J by 4 bases, 18 bases remained unmatched. The CDR3 DNA follows: TGTGCCAGCAGAGCACACTGGGGGACAGGGAAGGAGAGCACTGAAGCTTTCTTT. This sequence encodes CASRAHWGTGKESTEAFF.

V is TRBV7-2 and J is TRBJ1-6; possible D gene TRBD1, 5 bases. V was pared by 5 bases and J by 7 bases, with 15 bases between. The CDR3 is 15 amino acids. Germline V lookup: CDR1 SGHTA, CDR2 FQGNSA. As DNA, the CDR3 is TGTGCCAGCAGCCCTGCCGGGACGGACAATTCACCCCTCCACTTT. Translating it yields CASSPAGTDNSPLHF.

The gene calls are TRBV19 and TRBJ1-2; TRBD1 matches 8 bases. This CDR3 has 15 amino acids. Germline values: CDR1 LNHDA, CDR2 SQIVND (reference sequence). The trim removed 3 bases at V and 8 bases at J, leaving 11 bases unmatched. CDR3 amino acids: CASSILGQALLGYTF. The CDR3 bases are TGTGCCAGTAGTATTTTGGGACAGGCCCTTTTGGGCTACACCTTC.

This CDR3 reads CASSPRGGGNTGELFF. As DNA, the CDR3 is TGTGCCAGCAGCCCTCGAGGGGGAGGGAACACCGGGGAGCTGTTTTTT. The chain links TRBV9 to TRBJ2-2; D assignment may be TRBD1 or TRBD2 (6 bases each). V was clipped by 4 bases and J by 1 base, with 14 bases between them. The CDR3 is 16 amino acids. CDR1 SGDLS and CDR2 YYNGEE come from the germline V gene.

This clone was counted only a few times. The genes are TRBV6-5 and TRBJ1-2, with D hard to call. This CDR3 has 16 residues. Germline-derived CDR1 and CDR2 are MNHEY and SVGAGI. V gave up 2 bases and J gave up 1 base, with 14 bases separating them. CDR3 sequence: CASSYVGEVRNYGYTF. For the CDR3, the DNA is TGTGCCAGCAGTTACGTCGGCGAAGTGCGTAACTATGGCTACACCTTC.

This clone was recorded once. V is TRBV6-5 and J is TRBJ2-3; D call uncertain. The CDR3 totals 13 residues. The germline V and J ends were trimmed by 5 bases and 4 bases, with 10 bases remaining between them. Germline CDR1 MNHEY, CDR2 SVGAGI. The CDR3 region has the DNA TGTGCCAGCAGTATCGGGTTCGCAGATACGCAGTATTTT. Amino acids: CASSIGFADTQYF.

This clone has only a few counts. The J gene is TRBJ1-5, the V gene TRBV4-1; D is uncertain. The CDR3 runs to 14 residues. With 4 bases removed from V and 2 bases from J, the gap between germline ends came to 9 bases. CDR1 and CDR2 from the germline V gene are MGHRA and YSYEKL. The CDR3 sequence is CASSPYGGNQPQHF. Here the CDR3 DNA reads TGCGCCAGCAGCCCCTACGGGGGCAATCAGCCCCAGCATTTT.

This chain uses TRBV27 with TRBJ2-4; 7 bases line up with TRBD2. V gave up 7 bases and J gave up 6 bases; unmatched junction bases: 9. Germline-derived CDR1 and CDR2 are MNHEY and SMNVEV (reference sequence). There are 14 residues in the CDR3. CDR3: CASTPGGLLNIQYF. The CDR3 DNA follows: TGTGCCAGCACCCCGGGGGGATTGCTAAACATTCAGTACTTC.

CDR3 nucleotides: TGCGCCAGCGGGGGGGGAGGGACCAACACCGGGGAGCTGTTTTTT. This codes for CASGGGGTNTGELFF. The chain combines TRBV10-2 with TRBJ2-2; 7 positions match TRBD2. Germline V lookup: CDR1 WSHSY, CDR2 SAAADI. Trimming removed 8 bases from V and 2 bases from J; junction bases left unmatched: 8. This CDR3 comprises 15 residues.